The entry below gives a single TCR beta chain sequence along with its context. What this receptor recognizes is not known. No base qualities exist here, and no much larger clone lies one base off it. This entry is derived from a study of somatic mutations in cytotoxic T cells in rheumatoid arthritis (TCRdb year 2017). With respect to the entire study: Patient peripheral blood (approximately 30 ml EDTA) was drawn right after diagnosis and before any treatment started. Patient and control groups had essentially identical median ages. Sorted V beta1+ cells also underwent TCRB sequencing, and some V beta antibody-stained T-cell populations were flow-sorted at nearly 100% purity on a FACSAria II or Sony SH800. Whether expanded CD8+ T-cell clones in untreated, newly diagnosed rheumatoid arthritis carry somatic mutations was the study question, and clonality was characterized with TCRB deep sequencing. TCRB deep sequencing was performed for more than 50 rheumatoid arthritis patients and roughly 20 healthy controls.

The cysteine opens and the phenylalanine closes a CDR3 of 13 amino acids. Solely the CDR3 DNA is kept, with 39 bases framed from the first base. The germline V gene (reference sequence) specifies SGHNT as CDR1 and YYREEE as CDR2. Between the V and J ends, shortened by 0 bases and 5 bases respectively, the junction contains 8 bases. Findings and caveats that apply to the study as a whole: In patients, CD8+ clonality rose with age (Spearman r ≈ 0.49), which was not the case in healthy controls. The largest CD8+ clone made up more than 20% of CD8+ cells in about an eighth of the 65 patients, and blood and synovial fluid shared several identical CD8+ TCRB sequences. It was unknown which antigens the expanded CD8+ clones targeted, and their absence from virus-specific databases did not exclude viral specificity. CD8+ T-cell clonality in rheumatoid arthritis patients was not significantly different from that in age-matched healthy controls. The slight TRBV07 underrepresentation in patients was not adjusted for multiple comparisons.

The immunoSEQ assay was applied to genomic DNA for TCRB CDR3 sequencing. As for the original processing: Published virus-specific TCRB sequences were compared with patient CD8+ clones larger than 1%, and only a few matches were found. Nothing other than productive TCRB rearrangements was included in the analyses. A clone was defined by a unique TCRB CDR3 sequence, and clonality was computed as a productive clonality index based on Shannon entropy. To calculate repertoire overlap between two samples, the template counts of each clone were considered relative to each sample's total templates. V-gene usage measured by flow cytometry correlated with TCRB sequencing V-gene usage, with a Spearman r of 0.6 to 0.7. The clones in this table, taken by TCRdb from immuneACCESS, are in-frame only. Not every clone is retained; where verified, under half of the shortfall comes from an unresolved V gene, and the cause of the rest is unknown. V and J calls and clone size follow that table, whereas D and trimming were derived from the DNA. For this sample the table gives approximately 19,000 clones, of which 60% to 85% were detected only once. Under 30% of the sample lies in the top ten.

CD4+ and CD8+ cells were isolated by positive magnetic bead selection on an AutoMACS, and purity was checked by flow cytometry. A TCR V beta antibody panel was used in flow cytometry to screen first for clonal expansions, which were then characterized by TCRB deep sequencing of sorted CD8+ fractions. Isolation of peripheral blood mononuclear cells was done through Ficoll-Paque PLUS density gradient separation. Nucleospin Tissue or Tissue XS kits were used to extract DNA from CD4-enriched, CD8-enriched or PBMC samples, and a Qubit 2.0 fluorometer was used for quantification. This receptor chain uses TRBV5-4 and TRBJ1-2, with the D gene uncertain. The TCR comes from an adult with rheumatoid arthritis. The sample comprised CD8+ T cells sorted from blood. In nucleotide form, the sequence is TGTGCCAGCAGCTTGGAGGCAGGATATGGCTACACCTTC. Its translation reads: CASSLEAGYGYTF.